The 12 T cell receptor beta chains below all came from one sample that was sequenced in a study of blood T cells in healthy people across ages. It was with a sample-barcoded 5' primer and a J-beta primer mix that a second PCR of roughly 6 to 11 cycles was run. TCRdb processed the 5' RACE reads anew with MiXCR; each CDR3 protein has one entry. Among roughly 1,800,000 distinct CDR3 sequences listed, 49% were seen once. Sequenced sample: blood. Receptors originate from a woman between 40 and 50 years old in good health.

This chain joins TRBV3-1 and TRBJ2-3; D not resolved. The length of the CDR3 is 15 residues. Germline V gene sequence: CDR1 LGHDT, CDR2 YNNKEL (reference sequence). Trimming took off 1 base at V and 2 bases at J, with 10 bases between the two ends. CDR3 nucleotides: TGTGCCAGCAGCCAAGTTGGCCTGAACACAGATACGCAGTATTTT. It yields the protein CASSQVGLNTDTQYF.

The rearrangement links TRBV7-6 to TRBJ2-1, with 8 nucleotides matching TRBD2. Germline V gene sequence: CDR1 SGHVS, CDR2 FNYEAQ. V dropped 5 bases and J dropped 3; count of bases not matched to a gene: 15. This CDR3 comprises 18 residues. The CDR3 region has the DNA TGTGCCAGCAGCCATAGGCCCTGGACTAGCCCAGGCTACAATGAGCAGTTCTTC. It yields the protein CASSHRPWTSPGYNEQFF. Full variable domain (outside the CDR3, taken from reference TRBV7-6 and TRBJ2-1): GAGVSQSPRYKVTKRGQDVALRCDPISGHVSLYWYRQALGQGPEFLTYFNYEAQQDKSGLPNDRFSAERPEGSISTLTIQRTEQRDSAMYRCASSHRPWTSPGYNEQFFGPGTRLTVL.

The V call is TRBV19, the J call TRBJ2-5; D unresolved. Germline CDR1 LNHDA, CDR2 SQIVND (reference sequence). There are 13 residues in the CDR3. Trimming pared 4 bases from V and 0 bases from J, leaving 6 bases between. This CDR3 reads CASSTTDQETQYF. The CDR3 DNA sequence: TGTGCCAGTAGTACGACCGACCAAGAGACCCAGTACTTC.

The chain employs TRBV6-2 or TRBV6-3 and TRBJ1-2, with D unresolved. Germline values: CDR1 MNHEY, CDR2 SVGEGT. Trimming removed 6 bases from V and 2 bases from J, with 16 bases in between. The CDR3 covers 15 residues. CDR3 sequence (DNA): TGTGCCAGCAGAGTACAGAGACAACTCAACTATGGCTACACCTTC. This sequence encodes CASRVQRQLNYGYTF.

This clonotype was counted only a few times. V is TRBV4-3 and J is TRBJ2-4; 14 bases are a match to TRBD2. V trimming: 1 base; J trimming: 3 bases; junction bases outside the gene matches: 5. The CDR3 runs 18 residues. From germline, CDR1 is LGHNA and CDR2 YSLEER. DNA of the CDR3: TGCGCCAGCAGCCAAGGACTAGCGGGGGGGCCTGACAAAAACATTCAGTACTTC. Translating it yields CASSQGLAGGPDKNIQYF.

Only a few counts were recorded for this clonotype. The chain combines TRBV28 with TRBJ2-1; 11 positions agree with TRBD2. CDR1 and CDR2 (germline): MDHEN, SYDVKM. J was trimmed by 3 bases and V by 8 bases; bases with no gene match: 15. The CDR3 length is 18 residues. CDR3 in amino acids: CASSPLAGGSFNYNEQFF. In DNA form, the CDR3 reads TGTGCCAGCTCCCCGCTAGCGGGGGGTAGTTTTAACTACAATGAGCAGTTCTTC.

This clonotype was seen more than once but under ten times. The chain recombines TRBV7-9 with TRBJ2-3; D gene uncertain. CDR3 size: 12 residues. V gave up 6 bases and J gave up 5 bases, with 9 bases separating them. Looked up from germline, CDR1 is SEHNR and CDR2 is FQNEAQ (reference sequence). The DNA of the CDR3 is TGTGCCAGCAGTTTGCCCCAAGATACGCAGTATTTT. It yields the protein CASSLPQDTQYF.

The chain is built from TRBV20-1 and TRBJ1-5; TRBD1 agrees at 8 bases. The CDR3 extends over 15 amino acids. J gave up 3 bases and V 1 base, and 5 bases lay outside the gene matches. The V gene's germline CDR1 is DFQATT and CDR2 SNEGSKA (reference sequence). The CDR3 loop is CSARAGGQVNQPQHF. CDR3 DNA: TGCAGTGCTAGAGCAGGGGGACAGGTCAATCAGCCCCAGCATTTT.

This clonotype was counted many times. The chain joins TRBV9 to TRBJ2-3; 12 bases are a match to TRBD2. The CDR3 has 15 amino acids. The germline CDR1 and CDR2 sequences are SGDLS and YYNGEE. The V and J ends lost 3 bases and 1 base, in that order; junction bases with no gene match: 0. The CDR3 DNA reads TGTGCCAGCAGCGGGACTAGCGGGGGCACAGATACGCAGTATTTT. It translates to CASSGTSGGTDTQYF.

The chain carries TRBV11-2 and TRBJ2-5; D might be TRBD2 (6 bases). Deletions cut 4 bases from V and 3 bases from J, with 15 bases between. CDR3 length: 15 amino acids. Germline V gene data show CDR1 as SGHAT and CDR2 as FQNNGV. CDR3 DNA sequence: TGTGCCAGCAGCTCGTCGGGACTCCTGGAAGAGACCCAGTACTTC. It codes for CASSSSGLLEETQYF.

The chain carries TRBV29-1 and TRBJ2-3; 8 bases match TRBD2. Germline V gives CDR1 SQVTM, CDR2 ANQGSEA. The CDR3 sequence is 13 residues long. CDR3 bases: TGCAGTGCTGGACGGGAGGGGACAGATACGCAGTATTTT. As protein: CSAGREGTDTQYF.

CDR3 residues: CASSLNRVNTDTQYF. The CDR3, as DNA: TGTGCCAGCAGTTTAAACAGGGTAAACACAGATACGCAGTATTTT. The chain joins TRBV28 to TRBJ2-3; a weak D match, TRBD1 (6 bases). V was pared by 2 bases and J by 2 bases, with 11 bases between. The CDR3 has 15 residues. Germline V gene data show CDR1 as MDHEN and CDR2 as SYDVKM.